The rows below give T cell receptor beta chains drawn from one sample of a study of T cell responses to AZD1222 COVID-19 vaccine. Measured with immunoSEQ multiplex PCR; TCRdb has only the in-frame clones, and not every one. This table has fewer than 200,000 clones, over 85% appearing once. The sample in question was peripheral blood, obtained on day 0 of AZD1222 vaccination. The receptors were sampled from an adult in good health. The CDR3 runs from the conserved cysteine through the conserved F or W. Fields, in order: V gene, clone size, D gene, J gene, CDR3 DNA, CDR3 protein. A D gene is named only where the DNA matches it firmly. Size is omitted from some rows. Given values are once, few, many or a class for expanded clones.

>TRBV6-5|NA|TRBD1|TRBJ1-1
TGTGCCAGCAGTCTTGACAGGGGAGGGGGTGAAGCTTTCTTT
CASSLDRGGGEAFF
>TRBV29-1|NA|NA|TRBJ2-7
TGCAGCGCAAGGGACCCCAGCTCCTACGAGCAGTACTTC
CSARDPSSYEQYF
>TRBV5-1|NA|TRBD2|TRBJ2-2
TGCGCCAGCAGTCCTGGACTAGCGGGAGCAAGCACCGGGGAGCTGTTTTTT
CASSPGLAGASTGELFF
>TRBV4-1|NA|NA|TRBJ1-1
TGCGCCAGCAGCCAAGAAATGTGGGCAGGACAGAACACTGAAGCTTTCTTT
CASSQEMWAGQNTEAFF
>TRBV25-1|NA|NA|TRBJ1-2
TGTGCCAGCAGTGAATCTGGATCCGGCTACACCTTC
CASSESGSGYTF
>TRBV23-1|NA|NA|TRBJ2-1
TGCGCCAGCATCCCAGGGGAAACCTACAATGAGCAGTTCTTC
CASIPGETYNEQFF
>TRBV4-1|NA|NA|TRBJ2-1
TGCGCCAGCAGCCAAGAAGGCGGAGGGGACGGTGAGCAGTTCTTC
CASSQEGGGDGEQFF
>TRBV2|NA|NA|TRBJ2-7
TGTGCCAGCAGTATCCAGGACAGCTACGAGCAGTACTTC
CASSIQDSYEQYF
>TRBV12-5|once|NA|TRBJ1-1
TGTGCTAGTGGTTTGGAGCCGAACACTGAAGCTTTCTTT
CASGLEPNTEAFF
>TRBV7-9|NA|NA|TRBJ2-3
TGTGCCAGCAGCCTGACCGGGACACACGGAGATACGCAGTATTTT
CASSLTGTHGDTQYF
>TRBV30|NA|NA|TRBJ1-5
TGTGCCTGGACCCCGGACAGTAGCAATCAGCCCCAGCATTTT
CAWTPDSSNQPQHF
>TRBV27|few|TRBD1|TRBJ2-1
TGTGCCAGCAGTTTATCGGGACAGCAGTACAATGAGCAGTTCTTC
CASSLSGQQYNEQFF
>TRBV5-1|NA|NA|TRBJ2-2
TGCGCCAGCAGCTTGGATACTAGGGGCGACACCGGGGAGCTGTTTTTT
CASSLDTRGDTGELFF
>TRBV6-5|NA|NA|TRBJ2-2
TGTGCCAGCAGTTACCAATCCCTTTATGGGGAGCTGTTTTTT
CASSYQSLYGELFF
>TRBV6-5|once|NA|TRBJ1-1
TGTGCCAGCAGTTACAGGACGGAGAACACTGAAGCTTTCTTT
CASSYRTENTEAFF
>TRBV6-5|NA|TRBD1|TRBJ2-3
TGTGCCAGCACCATGACAGGGACAGATACGCAGTATTTT
CASTMTGTDTQYF
>TRBV21-1|NA|NA|TRBJ2-1
TGTGCCAGCAGCAAAGAAAGCAACCTATTCCAGTTCTTC
CASSKESNLFQFF
>TRBV6-5|NA|TRBD1|TRBJ1-3
TGTGCCAGCGGGGACAGCTCTGGAAACACCATATATTTT
CASGDSSGNTIYF
>TRBV7-6|NA|NA|TRBJ2-3
TGTGCCAGCAGCTTAGCGGGCCGCACAGATACGCAGTATTTT
CASSLAGRTDTQYF
>TRBV7-6|NA|NA|TRBJ1-1
TGTGCCAGCAGCCAGGGCGCAGGGTCGTGGAACACTGAAGCTTTCTTT
CASSQGAGSWNTEAFF
>TRBV3-1/TRBV3-2|NA|TRBD2|TRBJ2-1
TGTGCCAGCAGCGGTAGGACTAGCGGGAGGGATGAGCAGTTCTTC
CASSGRTSGRDEQFF
>TRBV6-5|NA|NA|TRBJ1-2
TGTGCCAGCAGTTCGGATTGGTGGAACTATGGCTACACCTTC
CASSSDWWNYGYTF
>TRBV2|NA|TRBD2|TRBJ2-1
TGTGCCAGCACCGAGACTAGCGGACTCTCCTACAATGAGCAGTTCTTC
CASTETSGLSYNEQFF
>TRBV7-8|NA|NA|TRBJ2-5
TGTGCCAGCAGCCCGGCTCCAAAGGAAACGGAAGAGACCCAGTACTTC
CASSPAPKETEETQYF
>TRBV30|NA|TRBD1|TRBJ1-1
TGTGCCTGGAGTGTACTGACAGGGAAAGCTGAAGCTTTCTTT
CAWSVLTGKAEAFF
>TRBV11-2|NA|TRBD1|TRBJ2-1
TGTGCCAGCAGCTTAGGGCTCAGGGGGCAGGGTGAGCAGTTCTTC
CASSLGLRGQGEQFF
>TRBV29-1|NA|NA|TRBJ2-2
TGCAGCGTTGAAAGGGGGATAGGCGGGGAGCTGTTTTTT
CSVERGIGGELFF
>TRBV5-4|NA|NA|TRBJ2-2
TGTGCCAGCCAATCTGGGTCCGGGTCTCGGGGGGAGCTGTTTTTT
CASQSGSGSRGELFF
>TRBV5-4|NA|NA|TRBJ2-6
TGTGCCAGCAGCTCAGTGGGGTCTGGGGCCAACGTCCTGACTTTC
CASSSVGSGANVLTF
>TRBV7-2|NA|NA|TRBJ2-3
TGTGCCAGCAGCTTACAAGGATCAGATACGCAGTATTTT
CASSLQGSDTQYF
>TRBV7-9|NA|NA|TRBJ1-2
TGTGCCAGCAGCTTAGCGGCAGCTAACTATGGCTACACCTTC
CASSLAAANYGYTF
>TRBV4-1|NA|NA|TRBJ1-2
TGCGCCAGCAGCCAAGAGGGGCGGGGGTATCATGGCTACACCTTC
CASSQEGRGYHGYTF
>TRBV4-1|NA|NA|TRBJ1-1
TGCGCCAGCAGCCAACGAGAGGGCTTGAACACTGAAGCTTTCTTT
CASSQREGLNTEAFF
>TRBV5-1|NA|NA|TRBJ1-1
TGCGCCAGCAGGGCAGGGAACACTGAAGCTTTCTTT
CASRAGNTEAFF
>TRBV5-1|NA|NA|TRBJ1-1
TGCGCCAGCAGCTTGGGTCAGAGCATCACTGAAGCTTTCTTT
CASSLGQSITEAFF
>TRBV3-1/TRBV3-2|NA|NA|TRBJ1-1
TGTGCCAGCAGCCAGAGGGGCAGCACTGAAGCTTTCTTT
CASSQRGSTEAFF
>TRBV4-2|NA|TRBD2|TRBJ2-7
TGTGCCAGCAGCCAAGAGCACGGGAGGGCGGGTGAGCAGTACTTC
CASSQEHGRAGEQYF
>TRBV29-1|NA|TRBD2|TRBJ2-7
TGCAGCGTAGGTCCGGGACTAGCGGGACACTACGAGCAGTACTTC
CSVGPGLAGHYEQYF
>TRBV9|NA|TRBD1|TRBJ2-6
TGTGCCAGCAGCGTCTTACAGGGGTCGGCAAATGGGGCCAACGTCCTGACTTTC
CASSVLQGSANGANVLTF
>TRBV4-2|NA|NA|TRBJ2-7
TGTGCCAGCAGCCAAGGGGCGCTAAGGGACAACTCCTACGAGCAGTACTTC
CASSQGALRDNSYEQYF
>TRBV28|NA|NA|TRBJ1-6
TGTGCCAGCAGGCCCGAAAGGACCGATAATTCACCCCTCCACTTT
CASRPERTDNSPLHF
>TRBV2|NA|TRBD1|TRBJ1-2
TGTGCCAGCAGTGGGGACAGGGACGGCTATGGCTACACCTTC
CASSGDRDGYGYTF
>TRBV27|once|TRBD2|TRBJ2-4
TGTGCCTCCAGAGGAGGGAGGGCGAAAAACATTCAGTACTTC
CASRGGRAKNIQYF
>TRBV27|NA|NA|TRBJ2-1
TGTGCCAGCAGTCAAGGAGGCCCTTACAATGAGCAGTTCTTC
CASSQGGPYNEQFF
>TRBV15|NA|NA|TRBJ2-2
TGTGCCACCCAAGGAGGGCCGAACCCCGGGGAGCTGTTTTTT
CATQGGPNPGELFF
>TRBV15|NA|TRBD2|TRBJ2-7
TGTGCCACCAGCAGGAGGGGACTAGCGGGAGGAGCCGAGCAGTACTTC
CATSRRGLAGGAEQYF